The next 14 T cell receptor beta chains were all read from a single sample in a study of siplizumab effects on memory and regulatory T cells. TCRdb keeps only in-frame clones here, not all; method: immunoSEQ multiplex PCR. The table has about 100,000 clones, around 90% seen once. What was sequenced was Tregs sorted from blood. The receptors come from a human donor in good health.

The chain links TRBV5-1 to TRBJ2-6, with D unclear. Trimming took 5 bases from V and 4 from J, leaving 10 bases between them. CDR1 is SGHRS, CDR2 YFSETQ, per germline. This CDR3 has 14 amino acids. CDR3 DNA: TGCGCCAGCAGACCGAGAACGGGGGCCAACGTCCTGACTTTC. Protein: CASRPRTGANVLTF.

The chain employs TRBV7-8 and TRBJ1-4, with 9 positions matching TRBD1. Trimming removed 2 bases from V and 7 bases from J; junction bases left unmatched: 5. Per the germline V gene, CDR1 is SGHVS and CDR2 is FQNEAQ. The CDR3 is made up of 15 amino acids. CDR3 sequence (DNA): TGTGCCAGCAGCTTAACAGGGGGCGTGATTGAAAAACTGTTTTTT. Its protein is CASSLTGGVIEKLFF.

On this clone itself: The DNA is omitted, as the CDR3 cannot be located on it reliably, and the CDR3 follows TCRdb's listing. The CDR3 sequence is CASGFLADTQYF. The chain links TRBV12-5 to TRBJ2-3. The CDR3 is 12 amino acids long, termini counted. CDR1 LGHNT and CDR2 FRNRAP come from the germline V gene.

The gene calls are TRBV11-1 and TRBJ1-1; no definite D call. Trimming shortened V by 2 bases and J by 1 base, and 11 bases separated the two germline ends. CDR1 is SGHAT and CDR2 is FQDESV in the germline V gene (reference sequence). CDR3 length: 15 amino acids. CDR3 nucleotide sequence: TGTGCCAGCAGCTTAAGTCTAATTCCGAACACTGAAGCTTTCTTT. It is translated as CASSLSLIPNTEAFF.

The count of this clone is one. V gene TRBV7-9 combines with J gene TRBJ1-1; weak D call: TRBD1 (5 bases). The ends were cut back, 5 bases at V and 3 bases at J, with 16 bases in the middle. Per the germline V gene, CDR1 is SEHNR and CDR2 is FQNEAQ (reference sequence). The CDR3 loop spans 15 amino acids. The CDR3 region has the DNA TGTGCCAGCAGCCCAGAGGGACCGGCGGACACTGAAGCTTTCTTT. Translated, it gives CASSPEGPADTEAFF.

The chain recombines TRBV7-8 with TRBJ2-3, with D unclear. Trimming stripped 1 base from V and 5 bases from J, with 13 bases between. The CDR3 runs to 15 residues. CDR1 is SGHVS, CDR2 FQNEAQ, per germline. CDR3 sequence reads: CASSLGSAMRDTQYF. CDR3 DNA sequence: TGTGCCAGCAGCTTAGGCTCAGCGATGCGAGATACGCAGTATTTT.

This clone showed up just once. The chain is built from TRBV2 and TRBJ2-3; D gene uncertain. This CDR3 comprises 11 residues. The V gene's germline CDR1 is SNHLY and CDR2 FYNNEI. V lost 6 bases, J lost 8 bases, and 9 bases lay in between. The CDR3 sequence: CASSQMGTQYF. The CDR3 DNA sequence: TGTGCCAGCAGCCAAATGGGTACGCAGTATTTT.

This rearrangement joins TRBV10-3 to TRBJ1-1; weak D call: TRBD1 (6 bases). Trimming stripped 4 bases from V and 8 bases from J, with 11 bases between. The CDR3 loop spans 12 amino acids. Germline V gene lookup returns CDR1 ENHRY and CDR2 SYGVKD. This CDR3 reads CAISARGAEAFF. CDR3 coding DNA: TGTGCCATCAGTGCTCGGGGGGCAGAAGCTTTCTTT.

V is TRBV2 and J is TRBJ1-1; 8 nucleotides line up with TRBD1. V lost 10 bases to trimming and J lost 3 bases; unmatched junction nucleotides: 7. The CDR3 has 13 residues. From germline, CDR1 is SNHLY and CDR2 FYNNEI. The DNA of the CDR3 is TGTGCCAATCGACAGGGGAGGGACACTGAAGCTTTCTTT. The encoded protein is CANRQGRDTEAFF.

The chain links TRBV6-1 to TRBJ2-7, with a tentative D call TRBD1 (5 bases). This CDR3 has 14 residues. V was pared by 6 bases and J by 1 base, with 13 bases between. Germline CDR1 is MNHNS and CDR2 is SASEGT. In DNA form, the CDR3 reads TGTGCCAGCAGAGTCCAGGACAAATCCTACGAGCAGTACTTC. Its translation is CASRVQDKSYEQYF.

This chain joins TRBV11-2 and TRBJ2-3; 11 bases align to TRBD2. CDR3 length equals 15 residues. The germline V gene has CDR1 SGHAT and CDR2 FQNNGV. Unmatched junction bases numbered 6, after V lost 5 bases and J lost 5 bases. CDR3 protein: CASSPLAGVVDTQYF. The CDR3 DNA reads TGTGCCAGCAGCCCACTAGCGGGAGTGGTAGATACGCAGTATTTT.

The chain has TRBV4-1 and TRBJ2-7; no clear D gene. The CDR3 is made up of 14 amino acids. Trimming removed 3 bases from V and 7 bases from J, with 16 bases in between. Germline values: CDR1 MGHRA, CDR2 YSYEKL. The CDR3 region is CASSQAILPGEQYF. In nucleotides, the CDR3 is TGCGCCAGCAGCCAGGCGATCCTCCCCGGAGAGCAGTACTTC.

Concerning this clone: This CDR3 is also generated by other DNA sequences in the sample. The rearrangement uses TRBV18 and TRBJ2-1, with D unclear. The CDR3 loop spans 11 amino acids. Germline assignment: CDR1 KGHSH and CDR2 LQKENI. The V and J ends lost 3 bases and 7 bases respectively, with 4 bases between them. In nucleotides, the CDR3 is TGTGCCAGCTCACCGAGGAATGAGCAGTTCTTC. Its translation is CASSPRNEQFF.

This clone was found a few times. The V gene is TRBV6-1, the J gene TRBJ1-5; D call uncertain. This CDR3 contains 14 residues. Trimming took off 2 bases at V and 5 bases at J, with 10 bases between the two ends. CDR1 and CDR2 (germline): MNHNS, SASEGT. The CDR3 here is CASSEFAFDQPQHF. The CDR3 nucleotides read TGTGCCAGCAGTGAATTCGCATTTGATCAGCCCCAGCATTTT.